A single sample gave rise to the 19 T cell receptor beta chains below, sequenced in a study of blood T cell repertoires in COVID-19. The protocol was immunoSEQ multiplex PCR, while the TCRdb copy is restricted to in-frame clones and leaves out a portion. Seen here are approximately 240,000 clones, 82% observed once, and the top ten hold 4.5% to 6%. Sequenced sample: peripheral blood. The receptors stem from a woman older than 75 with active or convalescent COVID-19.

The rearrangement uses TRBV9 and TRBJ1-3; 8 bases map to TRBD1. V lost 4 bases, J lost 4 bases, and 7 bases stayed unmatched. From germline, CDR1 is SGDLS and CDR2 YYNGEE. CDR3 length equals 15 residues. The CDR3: CASSPGQGVGNTIYF. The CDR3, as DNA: TGTGCCAGCAGCCCTGGACAGGGTGTCGGAAACACCATATATTTT.

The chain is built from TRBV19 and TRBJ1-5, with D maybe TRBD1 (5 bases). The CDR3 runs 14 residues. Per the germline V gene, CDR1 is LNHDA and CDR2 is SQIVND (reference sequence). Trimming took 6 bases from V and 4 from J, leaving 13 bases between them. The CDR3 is CASSLREGNQPQHF. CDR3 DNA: TGTGCCAGTAGCCTTAGGGAGGGGAATCAGCCCCAGCATTTT.

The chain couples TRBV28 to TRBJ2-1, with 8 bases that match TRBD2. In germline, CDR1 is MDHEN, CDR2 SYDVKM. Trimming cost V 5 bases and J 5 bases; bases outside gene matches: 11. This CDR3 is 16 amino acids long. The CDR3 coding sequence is TGTGCCAGCAGTACCACAGCGGGAGAAATTAACAATGAGCAGTTCTTC. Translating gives CASSTTAGEINNEQFF.

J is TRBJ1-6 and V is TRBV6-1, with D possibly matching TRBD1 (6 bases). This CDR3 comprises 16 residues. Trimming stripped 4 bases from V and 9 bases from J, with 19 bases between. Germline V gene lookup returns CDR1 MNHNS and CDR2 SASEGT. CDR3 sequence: CASSAHQKQGISPLHF. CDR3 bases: TGTGCCAGCAGTGCCCACCAAAAACAGGGAATTTCACCCCTCCACTTT.

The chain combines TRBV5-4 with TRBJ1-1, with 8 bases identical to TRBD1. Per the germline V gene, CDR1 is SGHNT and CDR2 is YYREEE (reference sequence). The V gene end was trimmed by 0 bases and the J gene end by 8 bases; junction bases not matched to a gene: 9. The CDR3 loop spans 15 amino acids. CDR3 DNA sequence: TGTGCCAGCAGCTTGGCAGGGGGCACCCACATAGAAGCTTTCTTT. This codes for CASSLAGGTHIEAFF.

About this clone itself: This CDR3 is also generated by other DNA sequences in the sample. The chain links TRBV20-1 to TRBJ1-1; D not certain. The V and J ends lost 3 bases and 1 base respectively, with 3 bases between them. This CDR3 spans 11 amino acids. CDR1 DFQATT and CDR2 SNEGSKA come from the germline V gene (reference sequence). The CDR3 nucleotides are TGCAGTGCTAGGAGGAACACTGAAGCTTTCTTT. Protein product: CSARRNTEAFF.

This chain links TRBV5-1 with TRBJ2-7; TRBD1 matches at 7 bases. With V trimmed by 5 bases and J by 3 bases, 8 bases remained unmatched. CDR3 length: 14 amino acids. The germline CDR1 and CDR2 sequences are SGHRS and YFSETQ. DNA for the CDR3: TGCGCCAGCAGTGAGGGGGCCCCTAGCTACGAGCAGTACTTC. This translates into CASSEGAPSYEQYF. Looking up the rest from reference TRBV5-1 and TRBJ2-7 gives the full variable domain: KAGVTQTPRYLIKTRGQQVTLSCSPISGHRSVSWYQQTPGQGLQFLFEYFSETQRNKGNFPGRFSGRQFSNSRSEMNVSTLELGDSALYLCASSEGAPSYEQYFGPGTRLTVT.

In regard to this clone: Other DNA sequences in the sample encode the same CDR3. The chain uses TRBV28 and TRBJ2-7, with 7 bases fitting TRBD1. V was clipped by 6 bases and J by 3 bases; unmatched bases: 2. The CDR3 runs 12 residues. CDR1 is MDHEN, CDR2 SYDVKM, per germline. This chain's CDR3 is CASSRTGYEQYF. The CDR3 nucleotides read TGTGCCAGCAGCAGGACAGGCTACGAGCAGTACTTC. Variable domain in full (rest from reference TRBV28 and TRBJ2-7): DVKVTQSSRYLVKRTGEKVFLECVQDMDHENMFWYRQDPGLGLRLIYFSYDVKMKEKGDIPEGYSVSREKKERFSLILESASTNQTSMYLCASSRTGYEQYFGPGTRLTVT.

CDR3 coding DNA: TGTGCCAGCAGCCAAGATCCCAGAAGCACAGATACGCAGTATTTT. It is translated as CASSQDPRSTDTQYF. The V call is TRBV4-2, the J call TRBJ2-3; D ambiguous. The V and J ends lost 0 bases and 0 bases respectively, with 7 bases between them. The germline V gene has CDR1 LGHNA and CDR2 YNFKEQ. The CDR3 covers 15 residues.

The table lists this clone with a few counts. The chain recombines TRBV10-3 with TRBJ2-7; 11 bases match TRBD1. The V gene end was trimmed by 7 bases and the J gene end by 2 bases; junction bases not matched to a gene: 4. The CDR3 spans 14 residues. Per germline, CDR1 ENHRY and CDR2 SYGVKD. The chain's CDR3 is CAINPGQGAYEQYF. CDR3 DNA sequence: TGTGCCATCAACCCGGGACAGGGGGCCTACGAGCAGTACTTC.

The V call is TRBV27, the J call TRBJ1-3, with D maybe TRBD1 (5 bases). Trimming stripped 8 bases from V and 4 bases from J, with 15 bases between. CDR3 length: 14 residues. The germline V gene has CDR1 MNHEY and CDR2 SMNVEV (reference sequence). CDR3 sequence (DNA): TGTGCCAGCGCCATCGGGGGGAGAGGAAACACCATATATTTT. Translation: CASAIGGRGNTIYF.

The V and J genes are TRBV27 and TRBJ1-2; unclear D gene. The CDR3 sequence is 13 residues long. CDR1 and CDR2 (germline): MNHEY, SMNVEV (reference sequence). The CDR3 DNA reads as TGTGTCACAGCCCCGACACAGACCTATGGCTACACCTTC. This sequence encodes CVTAPTQTYGYTF.

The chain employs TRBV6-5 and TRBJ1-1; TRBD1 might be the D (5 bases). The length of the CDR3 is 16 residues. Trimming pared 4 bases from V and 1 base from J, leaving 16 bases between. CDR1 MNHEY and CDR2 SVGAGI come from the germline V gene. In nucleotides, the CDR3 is TGTGCCAGCAGTTCATACCTTTTCGGACAGAACACTGAAGCTTTCTTT. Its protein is CASSSYLFGQNTEAFF.

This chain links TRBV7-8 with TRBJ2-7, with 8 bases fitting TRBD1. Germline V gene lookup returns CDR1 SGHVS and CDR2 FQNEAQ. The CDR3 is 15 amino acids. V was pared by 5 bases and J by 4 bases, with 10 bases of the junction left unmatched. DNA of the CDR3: TGTGCCAGCAGCAGAGGACAGGGTTTGGGATACGAGCAGTACTTC. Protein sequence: CASSRGQGLGYEQYF.

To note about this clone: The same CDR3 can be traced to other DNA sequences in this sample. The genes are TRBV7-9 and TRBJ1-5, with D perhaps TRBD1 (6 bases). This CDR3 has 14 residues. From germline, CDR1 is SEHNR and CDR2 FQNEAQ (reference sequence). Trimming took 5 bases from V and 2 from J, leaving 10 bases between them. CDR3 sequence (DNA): TGTGCCAGCAGCGAACAGGGAGGCAATCAGCCCCAGCATTTT. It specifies CASSEQGGNQPQHF. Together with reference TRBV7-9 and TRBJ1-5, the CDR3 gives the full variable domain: DTGVSQNPRHKITKRGQNVTFRCDPISEHNRLYWYRQTLGQGPEFLTYFQNEAQLEKSRLLSDRFSAERPKGSFSTLEIQRTEQGDSAMYLCASSEQGGNQPQHFGDGTRLSIL.

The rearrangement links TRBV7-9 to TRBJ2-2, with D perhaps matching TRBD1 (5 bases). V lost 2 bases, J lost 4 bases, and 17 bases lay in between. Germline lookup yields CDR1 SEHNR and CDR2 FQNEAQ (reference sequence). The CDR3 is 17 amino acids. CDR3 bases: TGTGCCAGCAGCTTAACGAGCCCAGGGCTATCCACCGGGGAGCTGTTTTTT. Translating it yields CASSLTSPGLSTGELFF.

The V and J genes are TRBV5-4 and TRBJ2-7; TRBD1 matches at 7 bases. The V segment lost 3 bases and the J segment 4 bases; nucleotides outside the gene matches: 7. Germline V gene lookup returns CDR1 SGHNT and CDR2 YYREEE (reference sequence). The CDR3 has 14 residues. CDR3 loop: CASSSPGQYYEQYF. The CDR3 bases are TGTGCCAGCAGCTCACCGGGACAGTATTACGAGCAGTACTTC.

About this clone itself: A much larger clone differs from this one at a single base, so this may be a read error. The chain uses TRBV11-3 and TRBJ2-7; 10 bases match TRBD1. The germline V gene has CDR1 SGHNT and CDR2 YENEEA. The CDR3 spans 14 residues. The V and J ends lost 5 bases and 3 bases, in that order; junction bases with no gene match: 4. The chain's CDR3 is CASSRGTGDYEQYF. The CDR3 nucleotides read TGTGCCAGCAGCCGCGGGACAGGGGACTACGAGCAGTACTTC.

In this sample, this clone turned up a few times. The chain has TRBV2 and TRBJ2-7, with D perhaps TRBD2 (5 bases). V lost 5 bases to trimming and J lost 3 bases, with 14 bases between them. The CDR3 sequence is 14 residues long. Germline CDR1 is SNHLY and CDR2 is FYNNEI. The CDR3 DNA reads TGTGCCAGCAGTATAGAACCCGGGGTCTACGAGCAGTACTTC. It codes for CASSIEPGVYEQYF.